This record covers a single T cell receptor (beta chain). The antigen is undetermined. PCR or immunohistochemistry showed mismatch repair deficiency in every enrolled patient. The method was immunoSEQ multiplex PCR; TCRdb's version includes in-frame clones alone and lacks a portion of them. The repertoire has approximately 120,000 clones, about 88% of them found once; the top ten carry about 13%. The data derive from a study of PD-1 blockade in mismatch repair-deficient tumors. Study outcomes and limitations: Rapid post-treatment expansion, then contraction, generally preceding radiologic response, marked tumor-resident clones.

The sequence came from an adult with mismatch repair-deficient cancer. The source material was peripheral blood, sampled 44 weeks after starting pembrolizumab.

CDR3 amino acids: CASSGIRQGAGYGYTF. DNA of the CDR3: TGTGCCAGCAGCGGAATACGACAGGGGGCTGGCTATGGCTACACCTTC. This chain connects TRBV7-9 to TRBJ1-2; 10 nucleotides agree with TRBD1. Germline assignment: CDR1 SEHNR and CDR2 FQNEAQ (reference sequence). The CDR3 runs to 16 residues. The V and J ends lost 5 bases and 4 bases, in that order; junction bases with no gene match: 10. The complete variable domain, with remaining parts taken from reference TRBV7-9 and TRBJ1-2, reads DTGVSQNPRHKITKRGQNVTFRCDPISEHNRLYWYRQTLGQGPEFLTYFQNEAQLEKSRLLSDRFSAERPKGSFSTLEIQRTEQGDSAMYLCASSGIRQGAGYGYTFGSGTRLTVV.